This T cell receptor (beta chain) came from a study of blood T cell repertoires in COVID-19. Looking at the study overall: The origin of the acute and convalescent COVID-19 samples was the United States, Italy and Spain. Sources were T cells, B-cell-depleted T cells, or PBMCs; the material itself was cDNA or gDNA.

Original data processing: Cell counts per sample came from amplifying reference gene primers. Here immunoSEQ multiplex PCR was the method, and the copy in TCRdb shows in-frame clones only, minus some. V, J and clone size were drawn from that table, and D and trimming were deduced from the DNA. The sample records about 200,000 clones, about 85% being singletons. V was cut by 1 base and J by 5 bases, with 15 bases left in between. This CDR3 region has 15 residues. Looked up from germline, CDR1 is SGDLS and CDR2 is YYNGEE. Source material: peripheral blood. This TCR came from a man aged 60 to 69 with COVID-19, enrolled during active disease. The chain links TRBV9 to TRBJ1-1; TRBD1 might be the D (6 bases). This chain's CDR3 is CASSVSGGLGTEAFF. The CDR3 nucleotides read TGTGCCAGCAGCGTATCGGGGGGCCTAGGAACTGAAGCTTTCTTT.